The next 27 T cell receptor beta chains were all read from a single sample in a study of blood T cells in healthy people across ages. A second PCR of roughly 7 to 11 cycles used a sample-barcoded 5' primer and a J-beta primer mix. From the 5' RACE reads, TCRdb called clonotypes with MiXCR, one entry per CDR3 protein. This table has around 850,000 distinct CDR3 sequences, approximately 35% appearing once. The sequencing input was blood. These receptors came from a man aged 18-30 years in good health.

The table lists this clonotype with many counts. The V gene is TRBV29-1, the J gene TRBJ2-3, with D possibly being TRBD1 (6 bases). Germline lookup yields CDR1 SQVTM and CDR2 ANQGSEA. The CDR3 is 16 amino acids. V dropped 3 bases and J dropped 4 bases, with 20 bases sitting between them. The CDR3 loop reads CSVDNSGDEGADTQYF. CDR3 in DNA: TGCAGCGTTGATAACTCAGGGGACGAAGGTGCAGATACGCAGTATTTT.

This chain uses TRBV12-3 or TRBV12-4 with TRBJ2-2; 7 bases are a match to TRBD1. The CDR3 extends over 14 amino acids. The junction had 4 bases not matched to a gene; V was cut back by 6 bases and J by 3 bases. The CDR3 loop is CASRSTGDTGELFF. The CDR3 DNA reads TGTGCCAGCAGGTCCACAGGGGACACCGGGGAGCTGTTTTTT.

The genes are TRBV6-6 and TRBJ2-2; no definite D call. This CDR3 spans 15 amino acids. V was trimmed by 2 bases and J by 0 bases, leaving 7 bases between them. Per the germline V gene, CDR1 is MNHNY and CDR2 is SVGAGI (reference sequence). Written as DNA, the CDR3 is TGTGCCAGCAGTTACCTCAGCGCGAACACCGGGGAGCTGTTTTTT. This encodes CASSYLSANTGELFF.

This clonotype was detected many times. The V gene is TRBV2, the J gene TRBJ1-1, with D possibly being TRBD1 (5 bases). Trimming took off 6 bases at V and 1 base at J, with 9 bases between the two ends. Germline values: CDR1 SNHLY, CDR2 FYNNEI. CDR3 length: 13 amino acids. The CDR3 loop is CASRVDRNTEAFF. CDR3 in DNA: TGTGCCAGCAGGGTAGACAGGAACACTGAAGCTTTCTTT.

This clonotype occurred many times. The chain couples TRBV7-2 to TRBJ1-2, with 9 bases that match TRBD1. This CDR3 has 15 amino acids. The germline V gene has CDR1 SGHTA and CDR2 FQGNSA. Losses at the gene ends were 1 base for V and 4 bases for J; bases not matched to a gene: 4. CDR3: CASSLDRGPGYGYTF. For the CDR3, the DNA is TGTGCCAGCAGCTTAGACAGGGGGCCGGGCTATGGCTACACCTTC.

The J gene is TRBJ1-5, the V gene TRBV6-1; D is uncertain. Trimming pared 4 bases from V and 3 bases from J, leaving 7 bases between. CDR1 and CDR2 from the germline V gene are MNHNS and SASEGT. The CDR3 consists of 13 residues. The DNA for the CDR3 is TGTGCCAGCAGTGTTGGGATCAATCAGCCCCAGCATTTT. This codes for CASSVGINQPQHF.

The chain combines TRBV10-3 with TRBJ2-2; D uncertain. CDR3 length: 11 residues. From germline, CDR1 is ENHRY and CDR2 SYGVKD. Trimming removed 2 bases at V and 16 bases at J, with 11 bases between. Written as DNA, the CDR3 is TGTGCCATCAGTGAGGGGCGGAGCGAGTTTTTT. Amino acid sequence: CAISEGRSEFF.

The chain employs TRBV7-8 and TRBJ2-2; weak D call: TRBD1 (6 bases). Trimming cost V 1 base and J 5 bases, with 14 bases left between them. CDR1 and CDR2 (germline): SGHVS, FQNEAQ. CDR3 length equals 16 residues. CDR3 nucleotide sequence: TGTGCCAGCAGCTTAGTGTCAGGGGATTATACCGGGGAGCTGTTTTTT. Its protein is CASSLVSGDYTGELFF.

CDR3 amino acids: CSARDPGGGFSDTQYF. Here the CDR3 DNA reads TGCAGTGCTAGAGATCCCGGGGGGGGGTTTTCAGATACGCAGTATTTT. The chain has TRBV20-1 and TRBJ2-3, with 8 bases aligning to TRBD2. Germline CDR1 DFQATT, CDR2 SNEGSKA (reference sequence). The V and J ends lost 0 bases and 4 bases, in that order; junction bases with no gene match: 9. This CDR3 region has 16 residues.

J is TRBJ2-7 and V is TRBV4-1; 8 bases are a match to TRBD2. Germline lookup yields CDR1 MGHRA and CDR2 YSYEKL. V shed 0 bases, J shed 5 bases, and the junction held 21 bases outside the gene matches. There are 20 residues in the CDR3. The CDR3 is CASSQDPPGLVIPGGHEQYF. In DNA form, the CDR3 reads TGCGCCAGCAGCCAAGACCCACCGGGACTAGTAATACCCGGGGGACACGAGCAGTACTTC.

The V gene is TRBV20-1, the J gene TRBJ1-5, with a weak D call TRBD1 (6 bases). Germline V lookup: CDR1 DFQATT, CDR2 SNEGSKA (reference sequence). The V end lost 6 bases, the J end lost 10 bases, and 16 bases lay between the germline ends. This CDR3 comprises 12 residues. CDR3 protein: CSAGDTPIPQHF. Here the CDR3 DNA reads TGCAGTGCGGGGGACACTCCTATCCCCCAGCATTTT.

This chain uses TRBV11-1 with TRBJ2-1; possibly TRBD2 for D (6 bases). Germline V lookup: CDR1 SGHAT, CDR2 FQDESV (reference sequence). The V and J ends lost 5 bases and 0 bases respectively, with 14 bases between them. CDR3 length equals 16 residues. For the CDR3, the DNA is TGTGCCAGCAGCCGCGGGACCTCCTACTCCTACAATGAGCAGTTCTTC. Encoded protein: CASSRGTSYSYNEQFF.

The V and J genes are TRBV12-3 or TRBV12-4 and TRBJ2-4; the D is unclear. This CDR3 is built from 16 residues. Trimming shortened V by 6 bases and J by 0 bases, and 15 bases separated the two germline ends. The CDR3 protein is CASRALGPLAKNIQYF. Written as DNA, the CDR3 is TGTGCCAGCAGGGCTCTTGGCCCACTAGCCAAAAACATTCAGTACTTC.

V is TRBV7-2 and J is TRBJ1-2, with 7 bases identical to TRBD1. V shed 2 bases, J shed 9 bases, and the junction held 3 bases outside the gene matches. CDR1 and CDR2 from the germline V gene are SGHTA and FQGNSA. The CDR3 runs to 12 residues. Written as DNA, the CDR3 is TGTGCCAGCAGCTTAAACAGGGGTAGCTACACCTTC. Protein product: CASSLNRGSYTF.

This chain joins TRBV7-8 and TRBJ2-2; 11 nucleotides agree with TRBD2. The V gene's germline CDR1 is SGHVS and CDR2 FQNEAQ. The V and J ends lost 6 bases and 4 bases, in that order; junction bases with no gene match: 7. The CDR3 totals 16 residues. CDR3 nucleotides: TGTGCCAGCAGGCATAGCGGGGGGGCCTTCACCGGGGAGCTGTTTTTT. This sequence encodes CASRHSGGAFTGELFF.

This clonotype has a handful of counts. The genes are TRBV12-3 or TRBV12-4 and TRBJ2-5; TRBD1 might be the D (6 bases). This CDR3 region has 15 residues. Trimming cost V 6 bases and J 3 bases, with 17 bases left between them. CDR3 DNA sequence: TGTGCCAGCAGGCGCGAGCAGGGGCGGAAAGAGACCCAGTACTTC. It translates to CASRREQGRKETQYF.

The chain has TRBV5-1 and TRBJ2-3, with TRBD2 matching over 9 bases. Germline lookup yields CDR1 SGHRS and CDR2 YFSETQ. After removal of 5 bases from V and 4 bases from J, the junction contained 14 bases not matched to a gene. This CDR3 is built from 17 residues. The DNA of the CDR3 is TGCGCCAGCAGTTATCAACCGATGCAGCGGGAGGCAGATACGCAGTATTTT. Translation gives CASSYQPMQREADTQYF.

CDR3 protein: CASISGSADTQYF. DNA of the CDR3: TGTGCCAGCATTAGCGGGAGCGCAGATACGCAGTATTTT. The gene calls are TRBV12-3 or TRBV12-4 and TRBJ2-3; 9 nucleotides align to TRBD2. This CDR3 comprises 13 residues. V was pared by 7 bases and J by 4 bases, with 3 bases of the junction left unmatched.

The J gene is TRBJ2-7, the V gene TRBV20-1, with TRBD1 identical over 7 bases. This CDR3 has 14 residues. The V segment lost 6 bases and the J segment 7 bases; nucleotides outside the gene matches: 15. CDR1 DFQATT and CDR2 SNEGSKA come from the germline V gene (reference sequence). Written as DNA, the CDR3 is TGCAGTGCCCAGAACAGGGGCCGAGGGGATGAGCAGTACTTC. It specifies CSAQNRGRGDEQYF.

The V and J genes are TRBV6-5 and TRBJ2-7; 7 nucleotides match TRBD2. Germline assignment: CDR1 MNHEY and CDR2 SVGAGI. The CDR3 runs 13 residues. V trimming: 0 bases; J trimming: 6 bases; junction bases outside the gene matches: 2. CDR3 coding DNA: TGTGCCAGCAGTTACTCGACTAGCTGCGAGCAGTACTTC. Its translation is CASSYSTSCEQYF.

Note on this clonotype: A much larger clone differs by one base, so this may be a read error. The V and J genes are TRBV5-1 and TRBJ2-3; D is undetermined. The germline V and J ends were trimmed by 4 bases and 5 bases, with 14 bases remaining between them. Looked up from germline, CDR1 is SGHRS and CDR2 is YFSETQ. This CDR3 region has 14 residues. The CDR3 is CASSGDFHIDTQYF. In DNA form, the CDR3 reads TGCGCCAGCAGCGGAGACTTCCACATAGATACGCAGTATTTT.

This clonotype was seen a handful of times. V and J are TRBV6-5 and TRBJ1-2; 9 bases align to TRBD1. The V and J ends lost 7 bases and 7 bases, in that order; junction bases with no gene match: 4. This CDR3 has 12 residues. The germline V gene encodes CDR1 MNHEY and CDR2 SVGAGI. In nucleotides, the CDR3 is TGTGCCAGCACCCGGACAGGGGTTGGCTACACCTTC. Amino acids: CASTRTGVGYTF.

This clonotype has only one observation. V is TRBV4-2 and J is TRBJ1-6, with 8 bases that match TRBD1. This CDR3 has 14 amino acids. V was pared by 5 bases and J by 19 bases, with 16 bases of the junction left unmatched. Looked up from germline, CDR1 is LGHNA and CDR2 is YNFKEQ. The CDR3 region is CASSVTGGNSPPHF. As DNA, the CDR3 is TGTGCCAGCAGCGTTACAGGGGGTAATTCACCCCCACACTTT.

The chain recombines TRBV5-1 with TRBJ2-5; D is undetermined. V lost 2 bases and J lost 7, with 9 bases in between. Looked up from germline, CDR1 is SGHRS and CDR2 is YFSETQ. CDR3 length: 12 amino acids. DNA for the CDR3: TGCGCCAGCAGCTTAGAGTGGGGGACCCAGTACTTC. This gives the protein CASSLEWGTQYF.

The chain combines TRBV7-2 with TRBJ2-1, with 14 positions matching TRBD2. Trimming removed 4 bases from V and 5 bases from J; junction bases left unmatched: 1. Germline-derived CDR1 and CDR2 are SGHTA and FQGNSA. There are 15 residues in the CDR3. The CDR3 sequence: CASSWTSGGNNEQFF. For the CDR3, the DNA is TGTGCCAGCAGCTGGACTAGCGGGGGGAACAATGAGCAGTTCTTC.

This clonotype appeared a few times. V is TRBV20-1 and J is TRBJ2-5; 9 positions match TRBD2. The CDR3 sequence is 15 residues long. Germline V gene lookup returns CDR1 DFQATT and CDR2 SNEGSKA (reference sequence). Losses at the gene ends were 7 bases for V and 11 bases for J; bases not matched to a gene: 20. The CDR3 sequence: CSVPPGRGGLDEQYF. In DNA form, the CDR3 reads TGCAGTGTTCCCCCGGGGCGGGGGGGCCTGGATGAGCAGTACTTC.

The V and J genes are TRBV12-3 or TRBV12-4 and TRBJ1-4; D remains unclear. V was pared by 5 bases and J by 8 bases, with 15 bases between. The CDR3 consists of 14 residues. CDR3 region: CASSGPTPNEKLFF. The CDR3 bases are TGTGCCAGCAGTGGACCGACTCCCAACGAAAAACTGTTTTTT.